This TCR beta chain was recorded in a study of tumor and adjacent non-tumor tissue in lung cancer. A word on this clonotype: The germline gene is not matched at one end of the junction; a read error may be the cause.

This sample's RNA came from whole unsorted tissue. More than 3 cm separated this lung sample from the edge of the tumor. The library came from three nested PCR rounds adapted from ARM-PCR protocols. TCRdb reanalysed the multiplex PCR reads using MiXCR and keeps one entry per CDR3 protein. The sample yields about 80,000 distinct CDR3 sequences, 80% to 90% seen once. Germline loops: CDR1 SGHNT, CDR2 YYREEE (reference sequence). There are 15 residues in the CDR3. This sequence joins TRBV5-4 and TRBJ1-1; D is perhaps TRBD1 (6 bases). Source material: distant non-tumor lung tissue. The receptor was derived from a man aged 60-69 years with non-small cell lung cancer. Here the CDR3 reads CASRPPGAVGTEAFF. CDR3 DNA: TGTGCCAGCAGACCACCGGGGGCGGTGGGGACTGAGGCTTTCTTT.